The 18 T cell receptor beta chains given below trace back to one sample, sequenced in a study of blood T cells in healthy people across ages. It was with a sample-barcoded 5' primer and a J-beta primer mix that a second PCR of roughly 6 to 12 cycles was run. In TCRdb, the 5' RACE reads were re-called with MiXCR into one record per CDR3 protein. The data hold fewer than 950,000 distinct CDR3 sequences, with 53% observed a single time. Sequenced: blood. The source of these receptors is a man older than 75 in good health.

The DNA for the CDR3 is TGCGCCAGCAGCTTGCGGTCGGGAGTCGGTGAGCAGTTCTTC. Protein product: CASSLRSGVGEQFF. The V call is TRBV5-1, the J call TRBJ2-1; a weak D match, TRBD2 (6 bases). CDR1 is SGHRS, CDR2 YFSETQ, per germline. CDR3 length: 14 residues. Trimming cost V 1 base and J 9 bases, with 14 bases left between them.

The genes are TRBV12-3 or TRBV12-4 and TRBJ2-7, with 8 bases aligning to TRBD2. The CDR3 loop spans 18 amino acids. After removal of 6 bases from V and 7 bases from J, the junction contained 23 bases not matched to a gene. The CDR3 DNA reads TGTGCCAGCAGCCCGGGAGGGGTAGCGGCTATATCCTACAATGAGCAGTACTTC. Translation gives CASSPGGVAAISYNEQYF.

The V gene is TRBV6-5, the J gene TRBJ2-5; D gene uncertain. This CDR3 contains 15 residues. V gave up 2 bases and J gave up 11 bases, with 21 bases separating them. Germline assignment: CDR1 MNHEY and CDR2 SVGAGI. The CDR3 protein is CASSYNGGTYNEQYF. CDR3 sequence (DNA): TGTGCCAGCAGTTACAATGGCGGAACCTACAATGAGCAGTACTTC.

This clonotype was recorded a few times. The chain links TRBV3-1 to TRBJ1-1, with a possible D match to TRBD1 (5 bases). The CDR3 spans 18 residues. Trimming removed 2 bases from V and 1 base from J, with 20 bases in between. The germline V gene encodes CDR1 LGHDT and CDR2 YNNKEL (reference sequence). The chain's CDR3 is CASSQRVRGTLSNTEAFF. The CDR3 bases are TGTGCCAGCAGCCAACGCGTCCGAGGGACCCTCTCGAACACTGAAGCTTTCTTT.

This clonotype has a single count. A junction end diverges from the germline sequence, so it may reflect a read error. The chain carries TRBV28 and TRBJ1-6; TRBD1 agrees at 9 bases. Per the germline V gene, CDR1 is MDHEN and CDR2 is SYDVKM. The length of the CDR3 is 15 residues. The CDR3 reads CASSQTGGYYSPLHF. DNA for the CDR3: TGTGCCAGCAGTCAAACAGGGGGCTATTATTCACCCCTCCACTTT. Supplemented by reference TRBV28 and TRBJ1-6, the full variable domain reads DVKVTQSSRYLVKRTGEKVFLECVQDMDHENMFWYRQDPGLGLRLIYFSYDVKMKEKGDIPEGYSVSREKKERFSLILESASTNQTSMYLCASSQTGGYYSPLHFGNGTRLTVT.

The V call is TRBV6-1, the J call TRBJ1-2; 8 positions agree with TRBD1. CDR1 is MNHNS, CDR2 SASEGT, per germline. The trim removed 2 bases at V and 1 base at J, leaving 6 bases unmatched. CDR3 length: 16 amino acids. For the CDR3, the DNA is TGTGCCAGCAGTGAAAGAGCCAGGGGGCTTAACTATGGCTACACCTTC. This sequence encodes CASSERARGLNYGYTF.

This clonotype was recorded a few times. This chain uses TRBV11-2 with TRBJ2-1, with 8 bases matching TRBD2. CDR1 and CDR2 (germline): SGHAT, FQNNGV. V trimming: 5 bases; J trimming: 0 bases; junction bases outside the gene matches: 6. The CDR3 runs 16 residues. CDR3 amino acids: CASSLLADTSYNEQFF. The DNA for the CDR3 is TGTGCCAGCAGCCTACTAGCGGACACCTCCTACAATGAGCAGTTCTTC.

This clonotype occurred a few times. This sequence joins TRBV12-3 or TRBV12-4 and TRBJ2-5; D is perhaps TRBD1 (5 bases). The V end lost 6 bases, the J end lost 1 base, and 15 bases lay between the germline ends. The CDR3 spans 15 residues. The CDR3 spells CASSQLQGTQETQYF. The CDR3, as DNA: TGTGCCAGCAGCCAACTGCAGGGTACCCAAGAGACCCAGTACTTC.

The chain links TRBV6-6 to TRBJ1-2; D not resolved. Deletions cut 5 bases from V and 0 bases from J, with 10 bases between. Per germline, CDR1 MNHNY and CDR2 SVGAGI (reference sequence). The CDR3 contains 14 residues. The CDR3: CASSPTATNYGYTF. The CDR3 region has the DNA TGTGCCAGCAGTCCAACGGCCACTAACTATGGCTACACCTTC.

This clonotype was detected a few times. V and J are TRBV7-9 and TRBJ1-2; D uncertain. With 2 bases removed from V and 8 bases from J, the gap between germline ends came to 15 bases. Germline V gene data show CDR1 as SEHNR and CDR2 as FQNEAQ (reference sequence). The CDR3 runs 14 residues. For the CDR3, the DNA is TGTGCCAGCAGCTTAACCCGGGGAGCGGAAGGCTACACCTTC. Translating gives CASSLTRGAEGYTF.

This chain joins TRBV12-3 or TRBV12-4 and TRBJ2-7; D may be TRBD1 (6 bases). The CDR3 totals 16 residues. Trimming took 5 bases from V and 0 from J, leaving 17 bases between them. The CDR3 reads CASSPNRALSSYEQYF. CDR3 DNA sequence: TGTGCCAGCAGTCCAAACAGGGCCCTTAGCTCCTACGAGCAGTACTTC.

The chain has TRBV7-9 and TRBJ1-2, with 7 bases aligning to TRBD1. V shed 4 bases and J 3 bases; nucleotides not matched to a gene: 2. This CDR3 region has 13 residues. The germline V gene has CDR1 SEHNR and CDR2 FQNEAQ (reference sequence). The CDR3 spells CASSSQGDYGYTF. The DNA of the CDR3 is TGTGCCAGCAGCTCTCAGGGGGACTATGGCTACACCTTC.

The V gene is TRBV15, the J gene TRBJ2-1; 13 nucleotides agree with TRBD2. The CDR3 is 16 amino acids. CDR1 is LNHNV and CDR2 is YYDKDF in the germline V gene (reference sequence). V was clipped by 4 bases and J by 8 bases; unmatched bases: 8. In nucleotides, the CDR3 is TGTGCCACCAGCACAGTACTAGCGGGAGGGCCAGATGAGCAGTTCTTC. This gives the protein CATSTVLAGGPDEQFF. The variable domain in full, completed from reference TRBV15 and TRBJ2-1, reads DAMVIQNPRYQVTQFGKPVTLSCSQTLNHNVMYWYQQKSSQAPKLLFHYYDKDFNNEADTPDNFQSRRPNTSFCFLDIRSPGLGDTAMYLCATSTVLAGGPDEQFFGPGTRLTVL.

The genes are TRBV28 and TRBJ2-5; D remains ambiguous. Germline lookup yields CDR1 MDHEN and CDR2 SYDVKM. Trimming removed 4 bases from V and 11 bases from J, with 14 bases in between. The CDR3 spans 12 residues. The CDR3 DNA sequence: TGTGCCAGCAGTTCGCCCGTGGAACGTCAGTACTTC. It codes for CASSSPVERQYF.

This clonotype was recorded a few times. This chain connects TRBV7-2 to TRBJ2-7; no definite D call. V gave up 4 bases and J gave up 3 bases, with 10 bases separating them. Germline V gene sequence: CDR1 SGHTA, CDR2 FQGNSA. CDR3 length equals 13 residues. CDR3 DNA: TGTGCCAGCAGCTACACATGGGGCTACGAGCAGTACTTC. Protein product: CASSYTWGYEQYF.

The J gene is TRBJ1-2, the V gene TRBV28, with 10 bases lining up with TRBD1. This CDR3 spans 14 amino acids. Germline-derived CDR1 and CDR2 are MDHEN and SYDVKM. The J segment lost 4 bases and the V segment lost 6 bases, leaving 5 bases of the junction unmatched. The CDR3 is CASRDRGHGYGYTF. The CDR3 DNA is TGTGCCAGCAGAGACAGGGGGCATGGCTATGGCTACACCTTC.

This sequence joins TRBV18 and TRBJ2-5; 7 bases are a match to TRBD1. The J segment lost 2 bases and the V segment lost 2 bases, leaving 2 bases of the junction unmatched. The germline CDR1 and CDR2 sequences are KGHSH and LQKENI. CDR3 length: 14 residues. The DNA of the CDR3 is TGTGCCAGCTCACCATTGGGACAGCAAGAGACCCAGTACTTC. This sequence encodes CASSPLGQQETQYF.

This chain connects TRBV7-8 to TRBJ2-1; D remains ambiguous. The CDR3 is 15 amino acids. Germline-derived CDR1 and CDR2 are SGHVS and FQNEAQ. Trimming stripped 1 base from V and 5 bases from J, with 12 bases between. CDR3 sequence reads: CASSLGLTYDNEQFF. The CDR3 nucleotides read TGTGCCAGCAGCTTAGGACTCACCTATGACAATGAGCAGTTCTTC.